The next 30 T cell receptor beta chains were all read from a single sample in a study of cytomegalovirus exposure and HLA in healthy donors. PCR primers comprised 60 Vbeta and 13 Jbeta primers. Only in-frame clones appear in the TCRdb table, and some are missing; sequencing was by immunoSEQ multiplex PCR. In the table there are fewer than 200,000 clones, roughly 85% of which are singletons. Material for sequencing was PBMCs. These receptors all come from a man in his forties or fifties in good health and CMV-seronegative.

The V call is TRBV7-2, the J call TRBJ2-1, with 13 bases aligning to TRBD2. The CDR3 has 15 amino acids. J was trimmed by 10 bases and V by 5 bases; bases with no gene match: 8. Germline V gene sequence: CDR1 SGHTA, CDR2 FQGNSA. In DNA, the CDR3 is TGTGCCAGCAGCCCCCTTTTGGGACTAGCGGGGGAGCAGTTCTTC. It translates to CASSPLLGLAGEQFF.

The gene calls are TRBV5-6 and TRBJ2-7, with 7 bases identical to TRBD1. The CDR3 has 13 residues. The germline CDR1 and CDR2 sequences are SGHDT and YYEEEE. Trimming cost V 2 bases and J 6 bases; bases outside gene matches: 5. CDR3 DNA: TGTGCCAGCAGCTTTGTAGGGGGCCTCGAGCAGTACTTC. It yields the protein CASSFVGGLEQYF.

CDR3 in amino acids: CASAKAGLVAEQYF. In nucleotides, the CDR3 is TGTGCCAGCGCCAAGGCGGGACTAGTCGCCGAGCAGTACTTC. This rearrangement joins TRBV7-2 to TRBJ2-7, with 8 bases fitting TRBD2. Germline trimming cut 8 bases from V and 6 bases from J; bases unmatched to any gene: 12. This CDR3 has 14 amino acids. Germline V gives CDR1 SGHTA, CDR2 FQGNSA.

J is TRBJ2-2 and V is TRBV27; 11 bases match TRBD1. V shed 6 bases and J 8 bases; nucleotides not matched to a gene: 8. Germline V lookup: CDR1 MNHEY, CDR2 SMNVEV (reference sequence). This CDR3 region has 15 residues. CDR3 in amino acids: CASSPGQGEAGELFF. In DNA form, the CDR3 reads TGTGCCAGCAGCCCGGGACAGGGGGAGGCTGGGGAGCTGTTTTTT.

This chain uses TRBV10-3 with TRBJ2-1, with TRBD2 matching over 11 bases. The CDR3 totals 12 residues. Germline lookup yields CDR1 ENHRY and CDR2 SYGVKD. Trimming took 11 bases from V and 10 from J; bases not matched to a gene: 7. This CDR3 is CASQTSGIEQFF. In DNA form, the CDR3 reads TGTGCCTCGCAGACTAGCGGGATAGAGCAGTTCTTC.

This clone was observed a few times. The junction shows a germline mismatch at one end, possibly a read error. The chain's CDR3 is CASSGDRGNSQYF. In DNA form, the CDR3 reads TGTGCCAGCAGTGGGGACAGGGGAAACAGTCAGTACTTC. V and J are TRBV2 and TRBJ2-4; TRBD1 agrees at 10 bases. Per the germline V gene, CDR1 is SNHLY and CDR2 is FYNNEI. The CDR3 runs to 13 residues.

The chain combines TRBV11-2 with TRBJ2-3; a weak D match, TRBD1 (5 bases). V lost 4 bases and J lost 0, with 17 bases in between. The V gene's germline CDR1 is SGHAT and CDR2 FQNNGV. The CDR3 runs to 17 residues. DNA of the CDR3: TGTGCCAGCAGCTCCCGACCCAGGGTAGGGAGCACAGATACGCAGTATTTT. Protein: CASSSRPRVGSTDTQYF.

The table lists this clone with a count of one. The chain links TRBV18 to TRBJ2-5; 11 bases fit TRBD1. Germline V gene sequence: CDR1 KGHSH, CDR2 LQKENI. This CDR3 comprises 14 residues. V dropped 4 bases and J dropped 5; count of bases not matched to a gene: 3. CDR3 bases: TGTGCCAGCTCACGGGACAGGGGGTCGGAGACCCAGTACTTC. It specifies CASSRDRGSETQYF.

The chain has TRBV6-5 and TRBJ2-2; D uncertain. V was pared by 2 bases and J by 2 bases, with 9 bases between. Germline V gene sequence: CDR1 MNHEY, CDR2 SVGAGI. The CDR3 is 15 residues long. This CDR3 is CASSYLASNTGELFF. The DNA of the CDR3 is TGTGCCAGCAGTTACCTTGCCAGTAACACCGGGGAGCTGTTTTTT.

Only one count was recorded for this clone. V and J are TRBV4-3 and TRBJ1-1; D is possibly TRBD1 (6 bases). The germline CDR1 and CDR2 sequences are LGHNA and YSLEER. With 0 bases removed from V and 1 base from J, the gap between germline ends came to 9 bases. This CDR3 contains 15 residues. The CDR3 DNA reads TGCGCCAGCAGCCAAGAGTCCAGGGGGAACACTGAAGCTTTCTTT. Translating it yields CASSQESRGNTEAFF.

V usage is TRBV5-1 and J usage is TRBJ2-5; TRBD1 agrees at 7 bases. J was trimmed by 1 base and V by 3 bases; bases with no gene match: 6. Germline V CDR1 and CDR2: SGHRS, YFSETQ. The length of the CDR3 is 15 residues. The CDR3, as DNA: TGCGCCAGCAGCTCACAGGGGATTATCCAAGAGACCCAGTACTTC. It is translated as CASSSQGIIQETQYF. The whole variable domain, remainder taken from reference TRBV5-1 and TRBJ2-5, is KAGVTQTPRYLIKTRGQQVTLSCSPISGHRSVSWYQQTPGQGLQFLFEYFSETQRNKGNFPGRFSGRQFSNSRSEMNVSTLELGDSALYLCASSSQGIIQETQYFGPGTRLLVL.

V usage is TRBV6-1 and J usage is TRBJ2-7, with 9 bases that match TRBD2. Germline-derived CDR1 and CDR2 are MNHNS and SASEGT. This CDR3 has 14 amino acids. Losses at the gene ends were 7 bases for V and 3 bases for J; bases not matched to a gene: 7. CDR3 residues: CASTVAGESYEQYF. CDR3 DNA: TGTGCCAGCACCGTAGCGGGAGAAAGCTACGAGCAGTACTTC.

The gene calls are TRBV5-1 and TRBJ1-6, with 8 bases that match TRBD1. CDR1 and CDR2 (germline): SGHRS, YFSETQ. This CDR3 is built from 16 residues. V trimming: 0 bases; J trimming: 7 bases; junction bases outside the gene matches: 6. The CDR3 loop reads CASSLGPGQGNSPLHF. For the CDR3, the DNA is TGCGCCAGCAGCTTGGGTCCAGGACAGGGAAATTCACCCCTCCACTTT.

This chain links TRBV19 with TRBJ1-2; 7 nucleotides match TRBD1. CDR3 length equals 14 residues. Germline CDR1 reads LNHDA; CDR2 reads SQIVND (reference sequence). The V and J ends lost 6 bases and 4 bases, in that order; junction bases with no gene match: 8. The CDR3 coding sequence is TGTGCCAGTAGGGCGGAGGGACAGCCCTATGGCTACACCTTC. It is translated as CASRAEGQPYGYTF.

This clone was seen once. Relative to the germline gene, one junction end is altered; a read error may explain this. V usage is TRBV18 and J usage is TRBJ2-6; D may be TRBD2 (6 bases). Germline V CDR1 and CDR2: KGHSH, LQKENI. The CDR3 runs 18 residues. The CDR3: CASSPLTSRSSGANGLTF. The CDR3 DNA sequence: TGTGCCAGCTCACCCTTAACTAGCAGGAGCTCTGGGGCCAACGGCCTGACTTTC.

This clone was picked up a small number of times. The chain carries TRBV6-7 and TRBJ2-2, with 11 bases identical to TRBD2. TRBV6-7 is flagged as an ORF with uncertain function. With V trimmed by 2 bases and J by 3 bases, 11 bases remained unmatched. The CDR3 totals 19 residues. CDR3 in amino acids: CASSYRVAGGPVHTGELFF. CDR3 bases: TGTGCCAGCAGTTACAGAGTAGCGGGAGGGCCCGTCCACACCGGGGAGCTGTTTTTT.

V is TRBV5-1 and J is TRBJ2-5, with 7 nucleotides matching TRBD1. CDR1 is SGHRS, CDR2 YFSETQ, per germline. With 0 bases clipped from V and 7 bases from J, the junction kept 9 bases outside the gene matches. This CDR3 is built from 15 residues. The CDR3: CASSLEGTVARTQYF. DNA of the CDR3: TGCGCCAGCAGCTTGGAGGGGACAGTTGCTAGGACCCAGTACTTC.

In DNA, the CDR3 is TGTGCCAGCAGCCCGGACAGGGGCGATGAAAAACTGTTTTTT. It yields the protein CASSPDRGDEKLFF. This sequence joins TRBV7-2 and TRBJ1-4; 9 bases fit TRBD1. With 5 bases clipped from V and 6 bases from J, the junction kept 4 bases outside the gene matches. Per the germline V gene, CDR1 is SGHTA and CDR2 is FQGNSA. This CDR3 comprises 14 residues.

This chain uses TRBV5-6 with TRBJ2-5; 7 bases are a match to TRBD2. The CDR3 totals 15 residues. Germline CDR1 is SGHDT and CDR2 is YYEEEE. The V segment lost 2 bases and the J segment 1 base; nucleotides outside the gene matches: 5. For the CDR3, the DNA is TGTGCCAGCAGCTTCGCCCCTAGCGGCCAAGAGACCCAGTACTTC. Its protein is CASSFAPSGQETQYF.

As to this clone: Other DNA sequences within the sample encode an identical CDR3. For the CDR3, the DNA is TGTGCCAGCAGTGGGACAGGGGTTGGTGAAAAACTGTTTTTT. Encoded protein: CASSGTGVGEKLFF. The rearrangement links TRBV6-1 to TRBJ1-4, with 9 bases aligning to TRBD1. J gave up 7 bases and V 4 bases, and 4 bases lay outside the gene matches. Germline CDR1 and CDR2: MNHNS and SASEGT. The CDR3 has 14 residues.

In DNA form, the CDR3 reads TGTGCCAGCCACCGGACTAGGGACTCCTACGAGCAGTACTTC. This encodes CASHRTRDSYEQYF. The chain combines TRBV2 with TRBJ2-7; 7 bases align to TRBD2. J gave up 0 bases and V 8 bases, and 7 bases lay outside the gene matches. Germline V CDR1 and CDR2: SNHLY, FYNNEI. This CDR3 spans 14 amino acids.

J is TRBJ2-1 and V is TRBV4-2; 16 bases match TRBD2. Germline-derived CDR1 and CDR2 are LGHNA and YNFKEQ. J lost 2 bases, V lost 4 bases, and 5 bases had no gene match. CDR3 length: 18 amino acids. CDR3 protein: CASSLTGTSGRAYNEQFF. In DNA form, the CDR3 reads TGTGCCAGCAGCCTCACCGGGACTAGCGGGAGGGCCTACAATGAGCAGTTCTTC.

The sample holds a few counts of this clone. V and J are TRBV28 and TRBJ1-2, with D perhaps TRBD1 (6 bases). CDR3 size: 16 residues. Germline CDR1 reads MDHEN; CDR2 reads SYDVKM. V dropped 7 bases and J dropped 14 bases, with 32 bases sitting between them. CDR3 sequence: CASIRRPQLRTVVNTF. Written as DNA, the CDR3 is TGTGCCAGCATACGACGACCTCAGCTAAGGACAGTCGTAAATACCTTC.

This chain uses TRBV20-1 with TRBJ2-7, with 8 bases fitting TRBD2. Germline V gene data show CDR1 as DFQATT and CDR2 as SNEGSKA (reference sequence). This CDR3 has 11 amino acids. J was trimmed by 7 bases and V by 3 bases; bases with no gene match: 2. The CDR3 region is CSARGTREQYF. The CDR3 coding sequence is TGCAGTGCTAGGGGGACTAGAGAGCAGTACTTC.

This chain connects TRBV4-2 to TRBJ2-3, with D hard to call. CDR1 and CDR2 from the germline V gene are LGHNA and YNFKEQ. The CDR3 covers 12 residues. Trimming shortened V by 0 bases and J by 14 bases, and 12 bases separated the two germline ends. This CDR3 reads CASSQDSGLGYF. Here the CDR3 DNA reads TGTGCCAGCAGCCAAGATTCAGGTTTGGGGTATTTT.

V and J are TRBV13 and TRBJ2-1, with 7 bases aligning to TRBD1. Germline CDR1 PRHDT, CDR2 FYEKMQ (reference sequence). The CDR3 extends over 11 amino acids. The trim removed 7 bases at V and 10 bases at J, leaving 4 bases unmatched. CDR3 sequence (DNA): TGTGCCAGCAAAGGGGGCGACGAGCAGTTCTTC. Its translation: CASKGGDEQFF.

The chain carries TRBV15 and TRBJ2-1; 8 nucleotides agree with TRBD2. Germline CDR1 and CDR2: LNHNV and YYDKDF (reference sequence). This CDR3 is 16 amino acids long. Trimming took 1 base from V and 6 from J; bases not matched to a gene: 8. The CDR3 loop reads CATSRGGLEGTNEQFF. The CDR3 region has the DNA TGTGCCACCAGCAGAGGGGGACTAGAGGGTACCAATGAGCAGTTCTTC.

V and J are TRBV14 and TRBJ2-2; D perhaps matches TRBD1 (5 bases). The CDR3 extends over 18 amino acids. V was clipped by 3 bases and J by 2 bases, with 19 bases between them. Germline CDR1 SGHDN, CDR2 FVKESK. CDR3 residues: CASSQSPWVGVNTGELFF. CDR3 nucleotide sequence: TGTGCCAGCAGCCAGTCGCCGTGGGTAGGGGTTAACACCGGGGAGCTGTTTTTT.

The chain couples TRBV7-6 to TRBJ1-1; 7 bases map to TRBD1. In germline, CDR1 is SGHVS, CDR2 FNYEAQ. Unmatched junction bases numbered 8, after V lost 1 base and J lost 6 bases. The CDR3 loop spans 15 amino acids. CDR3 residues: CASSLVRGGVAEAFF. The CDR3 nucleotides are TGTGCCAGCAGCTTAGTGCGAGGGGGCGTCGCTGAAGCTTTCTTT.

The rearrangement links TRBV4-1 to TRBJ2-4; 11 bases align to TRBD2. V gave up 0 bases and J gave up 12 bases; unmatched junction bases: 10. Per germline, CDR1 MGHRA and CDR2 YSYEKL. The CDR3 runs to 16 residues. The CDR3 region is CASSQELAGVGGPQYF. Here the CDR3 DNA reads TGCGCCAGCAGCCAAGAACTAGCGGGAGTGGGTGGCCCTCAGTACTTC.